This T cell receptor (beta chain) was obtained from a study of cytomegalovirus exposure and HLA in healthy donors. This clone was recorded a few times. The antigen remains unidentified. Primers for the PCR totalled 60 Vbeta and 13 Jbeta. Assay used: immunoSEQ multiplex PCR; TCRdb lists only in-frame clones, some missing. The sample consists of over 70,000 clones, more than 75% of them appearing once. The germline V gene encodes CDR1 GTSNPN and CDR2 SVGIG (reference sequence). This CDR3 has 13 residues. Trimming took 3 bases from V and 1 from J, leaving 9 bases between them. Notes on the study in general: The authors reported that TCR beta sequences could predict HLA-A and HLA-B alleles. These predictions were accurate for most subjects in the first cohort. A later analysis found that most CMV-associated TCR beta chains appeared HLA-restricted. Highly shared variants forming one cluster were likely a sequencing artifact. For TCR beta chains, V- and J-gene trimming was later linked to a missense DCLRE1C variant.

The TCR sequence derives from a woman in her 50s in good health and CMV-seropositive. The sample taken for sequencing was PBMCs. The chain recombines TRBV30 with TRBJ1-1; D not certain. The CDR3 reads CAWSELRNTEAFF. The CDR3 coding sequence is TGTGCCTGGAGCGAGCTCCGGAACACTGAAGCTTTCTTT. The whole variable domain, filled in from reference TRBV30 and TRBJ1-1, reads SQTIHQWPATLVQPVGSPLSLECTVEGTSNPNLYWYRQAAGRGLQLLFYSVGIGQISSEVPQNLSASRPQDRQFILSSKKLLLSDSGFYLCAWSELRNTEAFFGQGTRLTVV.